This T cell receptor (beta chain) was captured in a study of cytomegalovirus exposure and HLA in healthy donors. Study as a whole: Among the 370 or so donors who were genotyped, roughly 76% fell in the genetic ancestry cluster that is associated with self-reported Caucasian donors. Study-level results: A previous analysis found most TCR beta V segments productive roughly 87% or roughly 30% of the time. Presence/absence results assume similar sequencing depth per donor, which may not hold.

60 Vbeta and 13 Jbeta primers were used in PCR. Data came from immunoSEQ multiplex PCR; TCRdb stores just in-frame clones and leaves some out. Of about 43,000 clones detected, approximately 77% appear once; the ten largest clones hold roughly 1.4%. Worth noting for this clone: Its antigen is not known.

The V end was cut by 3 bases, the J end by 6 bases, with 12 bases between. CDR3 length: 13 residues. Per the germline V gene, CDR1 is SQVTM and CDR2 is ANQGSEA. When sampled, the donors appeared nominally healthy, though they likely had unrecorded immune exposures. This TCR was recovered from a man aged 30 to 39 in good health and CMV-seronegative. The chain joins TRBV29-1 to TRBJ2-1; weak D call: TRBD1 (5 bases). The sample consisted of PBMCs. The CDR3 region is CSVELVRVNEQFF. CDR3 sequence (DNA): TGCAGCGTTGAGCTCGTCAGGGTCAATGAGCAGTTCTTC.